A selection of T cell receptor beta chains follows, all from one sample in a study of shared clonotypes between healthy human individuals. The repertoire was sequenced with immunoSEQ multiplex PCR; TCRdb's copy has only in-frame clones and lacks some. The table shows hundreds of thousands of clones, with around 72% occurring only once. The sequencing input was memory CD4+ T cells sorted from blood. These receptors came from a young woman in good health. Both conserved end residues are trimmed from each CDR3.

>TRBV9|TRBJ2-1
ASNSLAGNNEQF
>TRBV19|TRBJ2-6
ASRPLWQGESGANVLT
>TRBV10-3|TRBJ1-5
ATSGGHNQPQH
>TRBV5-1|TRBJ2-3
ASSYPSGTDTQY
>TRBV7-9|TRBJ2-5
ASSFGGEETQY
>TRBV30|TRBJ1-1
ACRRRTEAF
>TRBV5-6|TRBJ2-7
ASSRIDRAFYEQY
>TRBV7-9|TRBJ2-1
ASSLEAAGPSYNEQF
>TRBV7-9|TRBJ1-3
ASSSPGGAGNTIY
>TRBV29-1|TRBJ2-3
SVVEGGQTFTDTQY
>TRBV7-9|TRBJ1-2
ASSSQAATVCGYT
>TRBV18|TRBJ2-7
ASSDSSGRAYEQY
>TRBV2|TRBJ2-1
ASSDLGAGAYNEQF
>TRBV27|TRBJ2-6
ASSLSVNRGWANVLT
>TRBV5-1|TRBJ2-2
ASSLGDISGTSGKQLF
>TRBV30|TRBJ2-1
AWSIRKGGNEQF
>TRBV2|TRBJ2-7
ASSEMSRGPNEQY
>TRBV5-1|TRBJ2-3
ASSFTVPGTDTQY
>TRBV14|TRBJ1-1
ASSQAVGGPEAF
>TRBV5-4|TRBJ2-5
ASRPGQIQETQY
>TRBV28|TRBJ2-7
ASSPLAGGAYEQY
>TRBV6-1|TRBJ2-7
ASSVGGLGEQY
>TRBV7-2|TRBJ1-2
ASSLAPGQWDGYT
>TRBV28|TRBJ2-5
ASSSPQGPETQY
>TRBV29-1|TRBJ1-2
SAWDGHGYT
>TRBV7-9|TRBJ1-1
ASSLAEGRRTEAF
>TRBV9|TRBJ2-3
ASSTGLVHTDTQY
>TRBV7-2|TRBJ2-7
ASSRYRDSEQY
>TRBV27|TRBJ1-5
ASNSEGWHSNQPQH
>TRBV7-8|TRBJ2-1
ASSLVGRGLYNEQF
>TRBV6-4|TRBJ2-2
ASSGVVGGGELF
>TRBV5-1|TRBJ1-1
ASSLSPQREFEAF
>TRBV4-2|TRBJ2-5
ASSQDGMREETQY
>TRBV7-9|TRBJ1-5
ASSLGLGGSNQPQH
>TRBV7-2|TRBJ2-1
ASSFTSGRAVGAYNEQF
>TRBV7-8|TRBJ2-3
ASRQLNLDTQY
>TRBV29-1|TRBJ2-1
SVGTQIYNEQF
>TRBV5-6|TRBJ2-2
ASSWQGTGELF
>TRBV18|TRBJ2-5
ASSPRSTETQY
>TRBV4-1|TRBJ2-1
ASSRIPTGGNYNEQF
>TRBV6-1|TRBJ1-1
ASSEQGTAASEAF
>TRBV28|TRBJ1-2
ASSLRGAPVGYT
>TRBV6-1|TRBJ2-1
ASSETGLASGNEQF